One sample yielded the 3 T cell receptor beta chains listed below, sequenced in a study of cytomegalovirus exposure and HLA in healthy donors. PCR involved 60 Vbeta and 13 Jbeta primers. Only in-frame clones appear in the TCRdb table, and some are missing; sequencing was by immunoSEQ multiplex PCR. Of some 200,000 clones in the sample, approximately 90% were seen once. The source material was PBMCs. These receptors came from a woman younger than 30 in good health and CMV-seronegative.

The chain employs TRBV6-5 and TRBJ1-2, with TRBD1 matching 10 bases. The J segment lost 7 bases and the V segment lost 5 bases, leaving 7 bases of the junction unmatched. This CDR3 has 14 amino acids. Germline-derived CDR1 and CDR2 are MNHEY and SVGAGI. The CDR3 DNA reads TGTGCCAGCAGTCGGACCGGGACAGGGGTTGGCTACACCTTC. This gives the protein CASSRTGTGVGYTF.

This chain joins TRBV6-5 and TRBJ2-1; tentative D call: TRBD1 (6 bases). V gave up 6 bases and J gave up 6 bases, with 15 bases separating them. CDR1 is MNHEY and CDR2 is SVGAGI in the germline V gene. The CDR3 loop spans 14 amino acids. CDR3 in amino acids: CASRSTTGFNEQFF. CDR3 sequence (DNA): TGTGCCAGCAGGTCGACCACAGGGTTCAATGAGCAGTTCTTC.

This clone was recorded only once. The chain employs TRBV7-3 and TRBJ1-1, with 10 nucleotides matching TRBD1. After removal of 5 bases from V and 1 base from J, the junction contained 4 bases not matched to a gene. This CDR3 contains 15 residues. Germline CDR1 is SGHTA and CDR2 is FQGTGA. CDR3: CASSPDRGGNTEAFF. The CDR3 coding sequence is TGTGCCAGCAGCCCGGACAGGGGGGGGAACACTGAAGCTTTCTTT.